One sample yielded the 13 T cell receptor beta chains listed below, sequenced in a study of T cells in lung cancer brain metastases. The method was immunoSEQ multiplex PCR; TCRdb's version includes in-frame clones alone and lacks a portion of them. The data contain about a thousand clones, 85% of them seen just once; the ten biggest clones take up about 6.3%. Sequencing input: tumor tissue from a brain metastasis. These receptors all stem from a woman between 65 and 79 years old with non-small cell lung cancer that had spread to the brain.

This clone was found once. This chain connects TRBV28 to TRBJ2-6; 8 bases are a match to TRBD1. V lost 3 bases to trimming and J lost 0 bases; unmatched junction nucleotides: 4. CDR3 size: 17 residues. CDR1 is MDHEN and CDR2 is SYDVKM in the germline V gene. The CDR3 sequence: CASSFDRGNSGANVLTF. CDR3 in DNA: TGTGCCAGCAGTTTCGACAGGGGAAACTCTGGGGCCAACGTCCTGACTTTC.

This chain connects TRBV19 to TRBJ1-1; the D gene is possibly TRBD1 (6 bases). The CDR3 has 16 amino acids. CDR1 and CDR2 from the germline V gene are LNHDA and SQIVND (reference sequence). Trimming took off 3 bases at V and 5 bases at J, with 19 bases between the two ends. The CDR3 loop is CASSMTGARLGTEAFF. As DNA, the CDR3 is TGTGCCAGTAGTATGACGGGGGCGCGGCTGGGGACTGAAGCTTTCTTT.

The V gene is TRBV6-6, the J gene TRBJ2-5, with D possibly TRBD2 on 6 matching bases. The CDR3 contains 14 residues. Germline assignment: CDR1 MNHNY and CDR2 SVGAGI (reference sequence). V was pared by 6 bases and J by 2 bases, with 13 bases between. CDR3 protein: CASRSTRPQETQYF. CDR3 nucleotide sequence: TGTGCCAGCAGGTCGACTAGACCACAAGAGACCCAGTACTTC.

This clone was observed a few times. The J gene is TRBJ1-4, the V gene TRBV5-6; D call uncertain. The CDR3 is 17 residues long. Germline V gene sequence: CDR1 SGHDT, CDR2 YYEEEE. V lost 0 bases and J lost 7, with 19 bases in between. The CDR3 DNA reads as TGTGCCAGCAGCTTGGGGTCCTCGGCCCGGGAGAGTGAAAAACTGTTTTTT. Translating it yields CASSLGSSARESEKLFF.

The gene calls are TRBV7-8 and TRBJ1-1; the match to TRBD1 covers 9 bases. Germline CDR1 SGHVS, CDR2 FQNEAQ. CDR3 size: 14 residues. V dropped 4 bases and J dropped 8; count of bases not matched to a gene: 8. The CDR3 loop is CASSSVSGTGEAFF. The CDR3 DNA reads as TGTGCCAGCAGCTCTGTATCCGGGACAGGGGAAGCTTTCTTT.

DNA for the CDR3: TGCGCCAGCAGCTTGGCCGGGGGCACTGGAAACACCATATATTTT. Amino acid sequence: CASSLAGGTGNTIYF. The V call is TRBV5-1, the J call TRBJ1-3; weak D call: TRBD1 (6 bases). CDR3 length equals 15 residues. Trimming removed 0 bases from V and 2 bases from J, with 9 bases in between. Germline V gene lookup returns CDR1 SGHRS and CDR2 YFSETQ.

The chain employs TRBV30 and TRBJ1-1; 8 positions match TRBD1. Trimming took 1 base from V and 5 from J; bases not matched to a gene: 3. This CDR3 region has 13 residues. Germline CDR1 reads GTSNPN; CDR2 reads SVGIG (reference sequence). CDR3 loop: CAWSGDRRTEAFF. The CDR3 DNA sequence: TGTGCCTGGAGTGGGGACAGGCGGACTGAAGCTTTCTTT.

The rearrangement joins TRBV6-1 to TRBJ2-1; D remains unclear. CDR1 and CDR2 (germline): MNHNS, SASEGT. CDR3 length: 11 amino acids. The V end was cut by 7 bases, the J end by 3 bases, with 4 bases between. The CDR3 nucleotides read TGTGCCAGCACTAGCTACAATGAGCAGTTCTTC. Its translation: CASTSYNEQFF.

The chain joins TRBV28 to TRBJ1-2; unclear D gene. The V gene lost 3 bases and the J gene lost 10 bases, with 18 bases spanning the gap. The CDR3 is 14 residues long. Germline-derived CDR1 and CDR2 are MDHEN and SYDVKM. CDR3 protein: CASSFGGAALHYTF. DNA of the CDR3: TGTGCCAGCAGTTTCGGCGGAGCTGCTTTGCACTACACCTTC.

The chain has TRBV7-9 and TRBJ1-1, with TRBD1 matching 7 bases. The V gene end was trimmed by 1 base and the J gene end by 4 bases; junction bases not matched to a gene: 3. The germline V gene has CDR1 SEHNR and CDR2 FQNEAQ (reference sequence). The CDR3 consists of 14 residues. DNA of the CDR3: TGTGCCAGCAGCTTAGAGGCAGGGGGCACTGAAGCTTTCTTT. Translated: CASSLEAGGTEAFF.

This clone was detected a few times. CDR3 in DNA: TGTGCCAGCAGTGGAAAGGGGGACAGGGGGCGAGCGAACCAGTACTTC. Encoded protein: CASSGKGDRGRANQYF. The chain employs TRBV2 and TRBJ2-5; 12 nucleotides line up with TRBD1. V shed 4 bases, J shed 10 bases, and the junction held 13 bases outside the gene matches. The length of the CDR3 is 16 residues. Germline V gene sequence: CDR1 SNHLY, CDR2 FYNNEI.

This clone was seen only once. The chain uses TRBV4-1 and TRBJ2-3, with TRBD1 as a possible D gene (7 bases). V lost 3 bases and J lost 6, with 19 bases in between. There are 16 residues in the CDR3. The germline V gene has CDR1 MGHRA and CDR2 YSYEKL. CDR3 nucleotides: TGCGCCAGCAGCCATAGGGAGGTCACAGGGGCTGATACGCAGTATTTT. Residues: CASSHREVTGADTQYF.

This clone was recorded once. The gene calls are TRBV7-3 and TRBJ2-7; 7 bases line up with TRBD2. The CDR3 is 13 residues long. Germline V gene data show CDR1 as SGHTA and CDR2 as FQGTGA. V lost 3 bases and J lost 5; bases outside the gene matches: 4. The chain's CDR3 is CASSLGGMDEQYF. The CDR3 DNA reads TGTGCCAGCAGCTTGGGGGGGATGGACGAGCAGTACTTC.